The rows below give T cell receptor beta chains drawn from one sample of a study of T cells in Graves' hyperthyroidism and ophthalmopathy. Via MiXCR, TCRdb re-called the multiplex PCR reads, giving one row per CDR3 protein. Of roughly 630,000 distinct CDR3 sequences listed, around a sixth are singletons. The sample consisted of blood. These receptors were obtained from a woman younger than 45 with Graves' hyperthyroidism. Both conserved end residues are part of each CDR3. Fields, in order: clone size, CDR3 length, V gene, D gene, J gene, CDR3 protein, CDR3 DNA. The D gene is left open where the match is weak. Some rows have no size entry. The others give once, few or many, or a class for an expanded clone.

abundance: many; len: 18; v_gene: TRBV15; d_gene: -; j_gene: TRBJ2-7; CDR3aa: CATSRDRVWGDLSYEQYF; CDR3nt: TGTGCCACCAGCAGAGACCGAGTTTGGGGGGACCTCTCCTACGAGCAGTACTTC
abundance: -; len: 14; v_gene: TRBV2; d_gene: -; j_gene: TRBJ1-5; CDR3aa: CASSGAGLIMPQHF; CDR3nt: TGTGCCAGCAGTGGGGCAGGATTAATCATGCCCCAGCATTTT
abundance: -; len: 12; v_gene: TRBV20-1; d_gene: -; j_gene: TRBJ1-1; CDR3aa: CSARTPRAEAFF; CDR3nt: TGCAGTGCTAGGACCCCCAGGGCTGAAGCTTTCTTT
abundance: many; len: 11; v_gene: TRBV20-1; d_gene: -; j_gene: TRBJ2-3; CDR3aa: CSAQLEDTQYF; CDR3nt: TGCAGTGCCCAACTGGAGGATACGCAGTATTTT
abundance: many; len: 17; v_gene: TRBV27; d_gene: -; j_gene: TRBJ2-3; CDR3aa: CASTKTAGTGRTDTQYF; CDR3nt: TGTGCCAGCACCAAAACCGCGGGGACGGGCCGCACAGATACGCAGTATTTT
abundance: -; len: 16; v_gene: TRBV10-2; d_gene: TRBD1; j_gene: TRBJ1-6; CDR3aa: CASSFPGTGRSSPLHF; CDR3nt: TGCGCCAGCAGTTTTCCCGGGACAGGGAGAAGTTCACCCCTCCACTTT
abundance: few; len: 13; v_gene: TRBV3-1; d_gene: -; j_gene: TRBJ2-1; CDR3aa: CASSYAHYNEQFF; CDR3nt: TGTGCCAGCAGCTATGCCCACTACAATGAGCAGTTCTTC
abundance: -; len: 14; v_gene: TRBV4-3; d_gene: -; j_gene: TRBJ2-5; CDR3aa: CASSQGLGQETQYF; CDR3nt: TGCGCCAGCAGCCAAGGGTTGGGCCAAGAGACCCAGTACTTC
abundance: many; len: 18; v_gene: TRBV6-4; d_gene: TRBD2; j_gene: TRBJ2-7; CDR3aa: CASSDTGLAGVASYEQYF; CDR3nt: TGTGCCAGCAGTGACACCGGACTAGCGGGAGTAGCGTCCTACGAGCAGTACTTC
abundance: many; len: 12; v_gene: TRBV6-2/TRBV6-3; d_gene: -; j_gene: TRBJ2-1; CDR3aa: CASSISEVEQFF; CDR3nt: TGTGCCAGCAGCATCAGCGAAGTTGAGCAGTTCTTC
abundance: many; len: 17; v_gene: TRBV24-1; d_gene: TRBD1; j_gene: TRBJ2-2; CDR3aa: CATSDLKDRAHTGELFF; CDR3nt: TGTGCCACCAGTGATTTGAAAGACAGGGCGCACACCGGGGAGCTGTTTTTT
abundance: few; len: 16; v_gene: TRBV9; d_gene: TRBD2; j_gene: TRBJ2-1; CDR3aa: CASSAGGGISYNEQFF; CDR3nt: TGTGCCAGCAGCGCGGGGGGGGGTATCTCCTACAATGAGCAGTTCTTC
abundance: -; len: 14; v_gene: TRBV10-3; d_gene: -; j_gene: TRBJ2-7; CDR3aa: CAISETAQTYEQYF; CDR3nt: TGTGCCATCAGTGAGACAGCGCAAACCTACGAGCAGTACTTC
abundance: many; len: 16; v_gene: TRBV30; d_gene: TRBD1; j_gene: TRBJ2-7; CDR3aa: CAWEKMPGQGRYEQYF; CDR3nt: TGTGCCTGGGAAAAAATGCCGGGACAGGGCCGCTACGAGCAGTACTTC
abundance: few; len: 14; v_gene: TRBV27; d_gene: -; j_gene: TRBJ2-7; CDR3aa: CASRSDILNYEQYF; CDR3nt: TGTGCCAGCAGATCAGATATCCTCAACTACGAGCAGTACTTC
abundance: -; len: 15; v_gene: TRBV4-1; d_gene: TRBD2; j_gene: TRBJ2-1; CDR3aa: CASSQRSGKGNEQFF; CDR3nt: TGCGCCAGCAGCCAACGGAGCGGGAAAGGAAATGAGCAGTTCTTC
abundance: -; len: 18; v_gene: TRBV5-5; d_gene: TRBD2; j_gene: TRBJ2-7; CDR3aa: CASSLAPDLAAGFNEQYF; CDR3nt: TGTGCCAGCAGCTTGGCACCCGACTTGGCAGCGGGATTCAACGAGCAGTACTTC
abundance: many; len: 14; v_gene: TRBV5-1; d_gene: -; j_gene: TRBJ2-7; CDR3aa: CASSLQGGGVEQYF; CDR3nt: TGCGCCAGCAGCTTACAGGGTGGTGGGGTCGAGCAGTACTTC
abundance: many; len: 15; v_gene: TRBV29-1; d_gene: TRBD2; j_gene: TRBJ2-1; CDR3aa: CSVEYSGATYNEQFF; CDR3nt: TGCAGCGTTGAGTATAGCGGGGCTACCTACAATGAGCAGTTCTTC
abundance: many; len: 18; v_gene: TRBV6-1; d_gene: TRBD1; j_gene: TRBJ1-4; CDR3aa: CASRPHNLLGTGNEKLFF; CDR3nt: TGTGCCAGCAGACCCCACAACCTGCTCGGGACAGGGAATGAAAAACTGTTTTTT
abundance: few; len: 13; v_gene: TRBV5-1; d_gene: -; j_gene: TRBJ1-2; CDR3aa: CASSLEVNYGYTF; CDR3nt: TGCGCCAGCAGCTTAGAGGTTAACTATGGCTACACCTTC
abundance: few; len: 14; v_gene: TRBV4-1; d_gene: -; j_gene: TRBJ1-1; CDR3aa: CASSLSPRDTEAFF; CDR3nt: TGCGCCAGCAGCCTAAGCCCCAGGGACACTGAAGCTTTCTTT
abundance: many; len: 13; v_gene: TRBV5-1; d_gene: -; j_gene: TRBJ1-1; CDR3aa: CASSLLGWTEAFF; CDR3nt: TGCGCCAGCAGCTTGCTGGGTTGGACTGAAGCTTTCTTT
abundance: -; len: 15; v_gene: TRBV9; d_gene: -; j_gene: TRBJ1-1; CDR3aa: CASSLGQTLNTEAFF; CDR3nt: TGTGCCAGCAGCTTAGGACAGACCTTGAACACTGAAGCTTTCTTT
abundance: many; len: 14; v_gene: TRBV7-2; d_gene: -; j_gene: TRBJ1-4; CDR3aa: CASSLVAGIEKLFF; CDR3nt: TGTGCCAGCAGCTTAGTCGCAGGGATAGAAAAACTGTTTTTT
abundance: many; len: 15; v_gene: TRBV28; d_gene: TRBD2; j_gene: TRBJ2-1; CDR3aa: CASSLAGGPRNEQFF; CDR3nt: TGTGCCAGCAGTTTAGCGGGAGGGCCTAGGAATGAGCAGTTCTTC
abundance: -; len: 18; v_gene: TRBV11-2; d_gene: TRBD2; j_gene: TRBJ2-2; CDR3aa: CASSPRLAGDRATGELFF; CDR3nt: TGTGCCAGCAGCCCTCGACTAGCGGGAGACAGGGCCACCGGGGAGCTGTTTTTT
abundance: many; len: 15; v_gene: TRBV20-1; d_gene: TRBD2; j_gene: TRBJ2-7; CDR3aa: CSARGETSGTIEQYF; CDR3nt: TGCAGTGCTAGAGGGGAGACTAGCGGGACGATAGAGCAGTACTTC
abundance: few; len: 16; v_gene: TRBV10-3; d_gene: TRBD2; j_gene: TRBJ2-2; CDR3aa: CAISERRTSGTGELFF; CDR3nt: TGTGCCATCAGTGAGCGTCGGACTAGCGGCACCGGGGAGCTGTTTTTT
abundance: once; len: 15; v_gene: TRBV19; d_gene: TRBD1; j_gene: TRBJ2-3; CDR3aa: CASSEDRGPTDTQYF; CDR3nt: TGTGCCAGTAGTGAAGACAGGGGGCCCACAGATACGCAGTATTTT
abundance: many; len: 13; v_gene: TRBV5-1; d_gene: -; j_gene: TRBJ1-1; CDR3aa: CASSSDMNTEAFF; CDR3nt: TGCGCCAGCAGTTCGGACATGAACACTGAAGCTTTCTTT
abundance: -; len: 15; v_gene: TRBV5-1; d_gene: -; j_gene: TRBJ2-1; CDR3aa: CASSLVSGWDNEQFF; CDR3nt: TGCGCCAGCAGCTTGGTTTCAGGGTGGGACAATGAGCAGTTCTTC
abundance: many; len: 15; v_gene: TRBV5-1; d_gene: TRBD2; j_gene: TRBJ2-3; CDR3aa: CASRAGLVGTDTQYF; CDR3nt: TGCGCCAGCAGAGCAGGACTAGTGGGGACAGATACGCAGTATTTT
abundance: -; len: 14; v_gene: TRBV12-3/TRBV12-4; d_gene: TRBD2; j_gene: TRBJ2-3; CDR3aa: CASSTGLAPDTQYF; CDR3nt: TGTGCCAGCAGTACGGGACTAGCGCCAGATACGCAGTATTTT
abundance: -; len: 11; v_gene: TRBV29-1; d_gene: -; j_gene: TRBJ1-2; CDR3aa: CSVAGALGYTF; CDR3nt: TGCAGCGTTGCGGGGGCGCTTGGCTACACCTTC
abundance: -; len: 17; v_gene: TRBV6-2/TRBV6-3; d_gene: TRBD2; j_gene: TRBJ2-3; CDR3aa: CASSFGLADNSADTQYF; CDR3nt: TGTGCCAGCTCTTTCGGACTAGCGGATAACTCGGCAGATACGCAGTATTTT
abundance: -; len: 14; v_gene: TRBV6-1; d_gene: -; j_gene: TRBJ2-5; CDR3aa: CASSSGAAQETQYF; CDR3nt: TGTGCCAGCAGCTCAGGGGCAGCCCAAGAGACCCAGTACTTC
abundance: few; len: 17; v_gene: TRBV6-1; d_gene: TRBD2; j_gene: TRBJ2-7; CDR3aa: CASSYPGTSGRAYEQYF; CDR3nt: TGTGCCAGCAGTTATCCGGGGACTAGCGGGAGGGCCTACGAGCAGTACTTC
abundance: many; len: 14; v_gene: TRBV28; d_gene: TRBD1; j_gene: TRBJ2-3; CDR3aa: CASGGTGSADTQYF; CDR3nt: TGTGCCAGCGGCGGGACAGGGAGCGCAGATACGCAGTATTTT
abundance: -; len: 15; v_gene: TRBV6-1; d_gene: TRBD2; j_gene: TRBJ2-1; CDR3aa: CASSVDSGSVDEQFF; CDR3nt: TGTGCCAGCAGTGTTGATAGCGGGAGTGTAGATGAGCAGTTCTTC
abundance: -; len: 13; v_gene: TRBV6-1; d_gene: -; j_gene: TRBJ2-7; CDR3aa: CASSGWTTYEQYF; CDR3nt: TGTGCCAGCAGTGGTTGGACAACCTACGAGCAGTACTTC
abundance: few; len: 17; v_gene: TRBV29-1; d_gene: -; j_gene: TRBJ2-3; CDR3aa: CSVSDRKTVLRTDTQYF; CDR3nt: TGCAGCGTCTCTGACAGGAAAACTGTGCTCCGCACAGATACGCAGTATTTT
abundance: -; len: 11; v_gene: TRBV28; d_gene: -; j_gene: TRBJ1-4; CDR3aa: CASSLDVKLFF; CDR3nt: TGTGCCAGCAGTCTTGACGTTAAACTGTTTTTT